This record covers a single TCR beta chain. The sample is drawn from a study of blood T cell repertoires in COVID-19. On the study more broadly: Collection of acute and convalescent COVID-19 samples took place in the United States, Italy and Spain. T cells, B-cell-depleted T cells, or PBMCs supplied cDNA or gDNA.

In the study's own analysis: Amplifying reference gene primers gave estimates of nucleated cell counts. Assay: immunoSEQ multiplex PCR; the TCRdb copy retains only in-frame clones and omits some. Clone size and the V and J calls come from that table; the DNA yielded D and trimming. In the table there are tens of thousands of clones, about four fifths of which are singletons. The CDR3 consists of 13 residues. Between the trimmed V and J ends, which lost 7 bases and 2 bases, there was a span of 11 bases. Germline CDR1 is SNHLY and CDR2 is FYNNEI. This sequence originates from a human donor in a cohort sampled during active COVID-19. The chain employs TRBV2 and TRBJ1-1; D might be TRBD1 (6 bases). The sequenced sample consisted of peripheral blood. As DNA, the CDR3 is TGTGCCAGCACGGCGGACAGTAACACTGAAGCTTTCTTT. Translation: CASTADSNTEAFF.